The clone carrying this TCR beta chain was counted a few times. As yet, its antigen is unknown. This sample stems from a study of cytomegalovirus exposure and HLA in healthy donors. The donors were members of the approximately 110-subject validation cohort (separate from the approximately 650-subject first cohort). Points from the study as a whole: The authors enumerated over 150 TCR beta chains as linked to cytomegalovirus. High sensitivity and specificity were reportedly achieved when the classifier diagnosed cytomegalovirus status.

TCRdb's table, derived via immunoSEQ multiplex PCR, lists solely in-frame clones and lacks some. The sample yields about 110,000 clones, around 95% seen once. Germline CDR1 reads SGHDT; CDR2 reads YYEEEE. Between the trimmed V and J ends, which lost 4 bases and 5 bases, there was a span of 15 bases. The CDR3 has 14 amino acids. This chain connects TRBV5-6 to TRBJ1-2; D is perhaps TRBD1 (6 bases). Sequences were obtained from PBMCs. This receptor was obtained from a woman in her late teens or twenties in good health and CMV-seronegative. The DNA of the CDR3 is TGTGCCAGCAGCATTGGGACATCCGGTTATGGCTACACCTTC. This encodes CASSIGTSGYGYTF.